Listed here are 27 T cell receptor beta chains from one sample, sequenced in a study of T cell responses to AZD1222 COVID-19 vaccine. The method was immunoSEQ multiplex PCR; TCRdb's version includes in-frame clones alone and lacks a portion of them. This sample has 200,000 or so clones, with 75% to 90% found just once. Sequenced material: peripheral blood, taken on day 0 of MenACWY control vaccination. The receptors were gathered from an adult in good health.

The CDR3 DNA reads TGTGCCAGCAGTTACGGTAACAGGGGCCCCACTGAAGCTTTCTTT. This encodes CASSYGNRGPTEAFF. V and J are TRBV6-5 and TRBJ1-1, with TRBD1 matching 7 bases. The CDR3 is made up of 15 amino acids. The V and J ends lost 2 bases and 4 bases, in that order; junction bases with no gene match: 7. The V gene's germline CDR1 is MNHEY and CDR2 SVGAGI.

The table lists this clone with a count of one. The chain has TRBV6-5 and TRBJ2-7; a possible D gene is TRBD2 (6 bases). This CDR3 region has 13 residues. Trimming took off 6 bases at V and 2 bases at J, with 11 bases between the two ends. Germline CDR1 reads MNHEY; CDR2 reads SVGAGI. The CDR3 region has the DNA TGTGCCAGCAGGGGGGGTTTTGCCTACGAGCAGTACTTC. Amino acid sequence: CASRGGFAYEQYF.

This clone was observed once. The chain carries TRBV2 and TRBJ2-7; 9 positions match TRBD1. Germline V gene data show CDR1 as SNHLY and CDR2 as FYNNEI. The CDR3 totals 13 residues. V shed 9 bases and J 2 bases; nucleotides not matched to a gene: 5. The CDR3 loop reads CARTGTGTYEQYF. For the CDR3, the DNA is TGTGCCAGAACCGGGACAGGGACCTACGAGCAGTACTTC.

CDR3 nucleotides: TGTGCCAGCAGCTTACAGCCAGCTGCGAACACCGGGGAGCTGTTTTTT. Translated: CASSLQPAANTGELFF. The V call is TRBV7-3, the J call TRBJ2-2; D not certain. The V gene's germline CDR1 is SGHTA and CDR2 FQGTGA. The CDR3 has 16 amino acids. Trimming removed 2 bases at V and 0 bases at J, with 10 bases between.

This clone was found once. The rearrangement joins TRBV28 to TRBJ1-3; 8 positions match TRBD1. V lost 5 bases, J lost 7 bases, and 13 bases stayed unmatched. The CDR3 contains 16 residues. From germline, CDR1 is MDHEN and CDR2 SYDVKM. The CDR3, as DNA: TGTGCCAGCAGTGAATATCTTGGACAGGGAAGGAACACCATATATTTT. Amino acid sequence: CASSEYLGQGRNTIYF.

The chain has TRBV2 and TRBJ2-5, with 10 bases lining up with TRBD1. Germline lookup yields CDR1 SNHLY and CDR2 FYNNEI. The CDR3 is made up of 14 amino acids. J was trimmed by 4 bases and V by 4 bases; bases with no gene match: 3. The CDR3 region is CASSGQGAGETQYF. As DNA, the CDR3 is TGTGCCAGCAGTGGACAGGGGGCCGGAGAGACCCAGTACTTC.

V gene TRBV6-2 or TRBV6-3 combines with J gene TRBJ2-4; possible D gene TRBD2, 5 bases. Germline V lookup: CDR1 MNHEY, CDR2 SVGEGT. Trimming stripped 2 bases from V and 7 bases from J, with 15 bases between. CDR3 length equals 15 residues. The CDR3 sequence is CASSYPRVSGNIQYF. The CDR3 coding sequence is TGTGCCAGCAGTTACCCCCGGGTGTCGGGGAACATTCAGTACTTC.

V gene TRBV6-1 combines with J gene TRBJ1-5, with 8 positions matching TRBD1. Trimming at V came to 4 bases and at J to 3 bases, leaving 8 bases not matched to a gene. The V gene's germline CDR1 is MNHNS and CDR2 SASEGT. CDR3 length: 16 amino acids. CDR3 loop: CASSGTTGAANQPQHF. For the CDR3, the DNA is TGTGCCAGCAGTGGAACGACAGGGGCGGCCAATCAGCCCCAGCATTTT.

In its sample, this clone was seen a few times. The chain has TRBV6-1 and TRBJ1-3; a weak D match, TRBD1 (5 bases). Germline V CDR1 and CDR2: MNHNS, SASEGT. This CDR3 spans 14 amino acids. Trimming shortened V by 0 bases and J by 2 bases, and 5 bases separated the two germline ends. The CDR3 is CASSEAGAGNTIYF. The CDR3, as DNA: TGTGCCAGCAGTGAAGCGGGGGCTGGAAACACCATATATTTT.

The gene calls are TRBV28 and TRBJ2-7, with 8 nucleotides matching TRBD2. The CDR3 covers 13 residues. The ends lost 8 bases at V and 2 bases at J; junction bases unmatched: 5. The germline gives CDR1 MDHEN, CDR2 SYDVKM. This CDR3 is CASGPGLAYEQYF. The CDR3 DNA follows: TGTGCCAGCGGACCGGGACTAGCCTACGAGCAGTACTTC. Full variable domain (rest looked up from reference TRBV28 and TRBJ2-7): DVKVTQSSRYLVKRTGEKVFLECVQDMDHENMFWYRQDPGLGLRLIYFSYDVKMKEKGDIPEGYSVSREKKERFSLILESASTNQTSMYLCASGPGLAYEQYFGPGTRLTVT.

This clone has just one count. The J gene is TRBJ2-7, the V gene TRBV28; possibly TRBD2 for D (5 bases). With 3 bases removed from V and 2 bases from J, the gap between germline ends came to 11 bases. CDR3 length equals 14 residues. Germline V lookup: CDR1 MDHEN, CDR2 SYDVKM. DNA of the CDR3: TGTGCCAGCAGTTTGGGCGGGCCCGCCTACGAGCAGTACTTC. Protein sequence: CASSLGGPAYEQYF.

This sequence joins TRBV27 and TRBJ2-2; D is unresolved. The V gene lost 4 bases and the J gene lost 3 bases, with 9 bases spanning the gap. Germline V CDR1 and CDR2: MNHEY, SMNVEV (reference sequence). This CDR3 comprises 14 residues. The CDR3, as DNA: TGTGCCAGCAGTTCCGACACTTACACCGGGGAGCTGTTTTTT. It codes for CASSSDTYTGELFF.

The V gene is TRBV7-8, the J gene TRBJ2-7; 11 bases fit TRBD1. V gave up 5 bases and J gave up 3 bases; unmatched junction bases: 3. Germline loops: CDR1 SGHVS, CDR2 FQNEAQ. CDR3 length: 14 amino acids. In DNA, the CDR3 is TGTGCCAGCAGCGAGGGACAGGGGGTCTACGAGCAGTACTTC. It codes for CASSEGQGVYEQYF.

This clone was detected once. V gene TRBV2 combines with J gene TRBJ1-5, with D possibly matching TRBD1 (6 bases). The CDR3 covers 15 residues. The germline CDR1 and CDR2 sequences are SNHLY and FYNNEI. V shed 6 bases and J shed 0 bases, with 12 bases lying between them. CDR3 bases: TGTGCCAGCAGCCAGGGGCATTATAGCAATCAGCCCCAGCATTTT. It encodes CASSQGHYSNQPQHF.

CDR3 sequence reads: CASSKEAYGYTF. The CDR3, as DNA: TGTGCCAGCAGTAAAGAAGCCTATGGCTACACCTTC. The rearrangement uses TRBV28 and TRBJ1-2, with D unresolved. This CDR3 contains 12 residues. Trimming removed 5 bases at V and 4 bases at J, with 8 bases between. The germline CDR1 and CDR2 sequences are MDHEN and SYDVKM.

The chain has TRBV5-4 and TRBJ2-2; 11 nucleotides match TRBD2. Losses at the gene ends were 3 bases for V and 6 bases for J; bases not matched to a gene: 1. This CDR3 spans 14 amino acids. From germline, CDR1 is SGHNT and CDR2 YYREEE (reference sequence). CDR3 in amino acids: CASSSSGRPGELFF. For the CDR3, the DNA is TGTGCCAGCAGCTCTAGCGGGAGGCCCGGGGAGCTGTTTTTT.

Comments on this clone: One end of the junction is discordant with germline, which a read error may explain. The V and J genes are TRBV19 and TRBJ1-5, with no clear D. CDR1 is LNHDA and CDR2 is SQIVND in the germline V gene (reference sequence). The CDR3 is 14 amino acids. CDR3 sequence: CASSTDPSIQPQHF. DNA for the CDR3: TGTGCCAGTAGTACTGACCCGAGCATTCAGCCCCAGCATTTT.

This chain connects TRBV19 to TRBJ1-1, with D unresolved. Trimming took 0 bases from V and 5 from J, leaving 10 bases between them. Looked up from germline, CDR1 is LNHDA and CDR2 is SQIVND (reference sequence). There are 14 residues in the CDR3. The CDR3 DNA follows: TGTGCCAGTAGTATAGATCAGTGGGGTACTGAAGCTTTCTTT. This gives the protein CASSIDQWGTEAFF.

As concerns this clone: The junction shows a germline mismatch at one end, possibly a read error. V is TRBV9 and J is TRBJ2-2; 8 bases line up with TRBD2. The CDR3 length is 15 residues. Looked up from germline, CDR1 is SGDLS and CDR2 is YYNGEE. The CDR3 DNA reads TGTGCCAGCAGCTATAAATCGGGCTTTGCGGGGGGGCTGTTTTTT. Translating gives CASSYKSGFAGGLFF.

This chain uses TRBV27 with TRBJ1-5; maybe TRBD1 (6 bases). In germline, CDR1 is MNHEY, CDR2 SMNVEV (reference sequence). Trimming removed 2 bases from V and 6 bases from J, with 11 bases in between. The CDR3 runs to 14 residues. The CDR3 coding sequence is TGTGCCAGCAGTTTAATACAGGGTGGTCAGCCCCAGCATTTT. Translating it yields CASSLIQGGQPQHF.

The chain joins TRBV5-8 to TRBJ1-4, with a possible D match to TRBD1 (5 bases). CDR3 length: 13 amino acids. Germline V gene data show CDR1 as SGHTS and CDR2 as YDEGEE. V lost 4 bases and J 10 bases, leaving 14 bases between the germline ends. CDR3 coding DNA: TGTGCCAGCAGCAAGGGACCCGACGGAAAACTGTTTTTT. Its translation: CASSKGPDGKLFF.

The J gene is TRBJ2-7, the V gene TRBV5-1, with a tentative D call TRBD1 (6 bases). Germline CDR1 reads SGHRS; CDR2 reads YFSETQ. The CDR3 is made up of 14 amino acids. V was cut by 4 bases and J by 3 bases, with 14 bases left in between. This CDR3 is CASSPSGTNYEQYF. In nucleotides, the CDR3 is TGCGCCAGCAGCCCCTCCGGGACAAACTACGAGCAGTACTTC.

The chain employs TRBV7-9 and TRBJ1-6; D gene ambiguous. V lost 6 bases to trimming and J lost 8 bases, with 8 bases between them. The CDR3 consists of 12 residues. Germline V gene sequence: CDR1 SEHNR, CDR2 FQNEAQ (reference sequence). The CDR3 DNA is TGTGCCAGCAGAGACCGTTATTCACCCCTCCACTTT. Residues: CASRDRYSPLHF.

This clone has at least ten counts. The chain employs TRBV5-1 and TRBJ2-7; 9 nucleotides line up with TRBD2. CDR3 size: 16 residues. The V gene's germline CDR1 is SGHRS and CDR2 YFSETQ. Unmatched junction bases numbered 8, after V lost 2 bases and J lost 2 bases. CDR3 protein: CASSFSLAGLTYEQYF. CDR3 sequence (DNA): TGCGCCAGCAGCTTCTCTCTAGCGGGGTTGACCTACGAGCAGTACTTC.

CDR3 amino acids: CASSPGTDSYGYTF. CDR3 coding DNA: TGTGCCAGCAGCCCTGGAACAGACAGCTATGGCTACACCTTC. The chain uses TRBV7-2 and TRBJ1-2; a possible D gene is TRBD1 (5 bases). V was shortened by 5 bases and J by 4 bases, with 14 bases between the two germline ends. Germline CDR1 and CDR2: SGHTA and FQGNSA. The CDR3 totals 14 residues.

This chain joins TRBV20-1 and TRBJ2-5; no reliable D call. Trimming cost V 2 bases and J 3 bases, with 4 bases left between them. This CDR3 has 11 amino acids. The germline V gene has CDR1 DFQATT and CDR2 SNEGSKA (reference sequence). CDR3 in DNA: TGCAGTGCTAGACAGGAAGAGACCCAGTACTTC. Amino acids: CSARQEETQYF.

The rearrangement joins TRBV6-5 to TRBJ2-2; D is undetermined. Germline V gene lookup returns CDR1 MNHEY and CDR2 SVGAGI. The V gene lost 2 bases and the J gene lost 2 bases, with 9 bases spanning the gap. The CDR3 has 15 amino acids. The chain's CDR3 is CASSYMGANTGELFF. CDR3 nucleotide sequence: TGTGCCAGCAGTTACATGGGCGCCAACACCGGGGAGCTGTTTTTT.